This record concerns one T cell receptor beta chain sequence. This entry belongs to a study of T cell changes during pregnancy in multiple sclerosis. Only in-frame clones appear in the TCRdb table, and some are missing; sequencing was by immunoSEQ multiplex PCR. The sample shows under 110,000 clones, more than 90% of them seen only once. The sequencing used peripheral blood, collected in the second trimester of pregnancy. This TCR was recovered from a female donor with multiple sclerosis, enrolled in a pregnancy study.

The CDR3 DNA reads as TGTGCCAGTAGTATCACAGGGGGAACCGGGGAGCTGTTTTTT. Amino acid sequence: CASSITGGTGELFF. This rearrangement joins TRBV19 to TRBJ2-2, with TRBD1 identical over 8 bases. V trimming: 3 bases; J trimming: 5 bases; junction bases outside the gene matches: 2. The CDR3 covers 14 residues. Germline lookup yields CDR1 LNHDA and CDR2 SQIVND (reference sequence).